This T cell receptor (beta chain) was found in a study of blood T cell repertoires in COVID-19. Study in general: PBMCs, B-cell-depleted T cells, or T cells were the source of the cDNA or gDNA that made up the material.

Under the authors' procedure: Amplified reference gene primers provided the basis for estimating nucleated cell counts. Sequencing was performed with immunoSEQ multiplex PCR; in TCRdb, only in-frame clones are kept and a portion is missing. The D gene and trimming were derived from the DNA, and the V and J assignments and clone size from that table. The table shows about 160,000 clones, with around 92% occurring only once. Germline values: CDR1 MNHEY, CDR2 SVGEGT. This CDR3 is 16 amino acids long. V lost 4 bases, J lost 4 bases, and 17 bases lay in between. Enrolment of Seattle patients took place during active infection, and they were followed longitudinally.

The sequenced sample consisted of peripheral blood. This receptor was taken from a man aged 30-40 years with COVID-19, enrolled during active disease. V usage is TRBV6-2 or TRBV6-3 and J usage is TRBJ2-1; possible D gene TRBD2, 5 bases. CDR3 nucleotide sequence: TGTGCCAGCAGTTCTCGCCGGGGAAATAAATACAATGAGCAGTTCTTC. It specifies CASSSRRGNKYNEQFF.